Each of the 5 T cell receptor beta chains below was sequenced from the same sample in a study of blood T cell repertoires in COVID-19. Only in-frame clones appear in the TCRdb table, and some are missing; sequencing was by immunoSEQ multiplex PCR. The sample has around 59,000 clones; 70% to 90% are singletons. Sample: peripheral blood. The receptors shown here come from a man in his sixties with acute or convalescent COVID-19.

The chain uses TRBV13 and TRBJ2-7, with 8 bases matching TRBD2. This CDR3 comprises 17 residues. V shed 1 base, J shed 1 base, and the junction held 9 bases outside the gene matches. Germline-derived CDR1 and CDR2 are PRHDT and FYEKMQ (reference sequence). CDR3 DNA: TGTGCCAGCAGCTTAGTTAGCGGGGTTAAGCTTTCCTACGAGCAGTACTTC. It is translated as CASSLVSGVKLSYEQYF.

This chain connects TRBV2 to TRBJ2-4, with 8 bases aligning to TRBD2. This CDR3 region has 15 residues. J was trimmed by 7 bases and V by 0 bases; bases with no gene match: 5. The germline V gene encodes CDR1 SNHLY and CDR2 FYNNEI. The CDR3 region has the DNA TGTGCCAGCAGTGAAGCGCGGGGGGCGTATAACATTCAGTACTTC. Amino acids: CASSEARGAYNIQYF.

The chain recombines TRBV7-2 with TRBJ1-2, with D perhaps TRBD1 (6 bases). CDR1 SGHTA and CDR2 FQGNSA come from the germline V gene. The CDR3 has 16 residues. Trimming cost V 1 base and J 8 bases, with 20 bases left between them. CDR3 in DNA: TGTGCCAGCAGCTTAGTAGTGATCGGGGAGGGGGAAGGCTACACCTTC. Translation gives CASSLVVIGEGEGYTF.

The gene calls are TRBV7-8 and TRBJ1-3; maybe TRBD1 (5 bases). This CDR3 comprises 14 residues. Germline lookup yields CDR1 SGHVS and CDR2 FQNEAQ. Deletions cut 5 bases from V and 9 bases from J, with 17 bases between. In DNA form, the CDR3 reads TGTGCCAGCAGCGCGGACCGAGTAAGGGGCACCATATATTTT. It encodes CASSADRVRGTIYF.

V gene TRBV29-1 combines with J gene TRBJ1-3; no firm D call. This CDR3 has 12 amino acids. The germline V and J ends were trimmed by 5 bases and 8 bases, with 13 bases remaining between them. Germline V gene lookup returns CDR1 SQVTM and CDR2 ANQGSEA. DNA of the CDR3: TGCAGCGTTAGTGTCCACGGAGACACCATATATTTT. It encodes CSVSVHGDTIYF.